This is a list of T cell receptor beta chains from one sample in a study of technical replicates of blood from a handful of donors. Libraries were prepared by immunoSEQ multiplex PCR; TCRdb keeps only in-frame clonotypes and omits some of them. The sample includes about 12,000 clones, approximately 96% of them seen just once. The sequencing input was PBMCs. The receptor set was obtained from a human donor in good health. Each CDR3 is given with its conserved first and last residue. D genes are given only for firm matches. Not all rows give a size; the values are once, few, many and, for expanded clones, a class.

TRBJ2-1	TRBD2	TRBV5-1	14	.	CASSIQREGGEQFF	TGCGCCAGCAGTATACAGCGGGAGGGCGGTGAGCAGTTCTTC
TRBJ2-7	TRBD1	TRBV5-1	14	.	CASSLRTGVSEQYF	TGCGCCAGCAGCTTGAGGACAGGGGTGTCCGAGCAGTACTTC
TRBJ1-1	.	TRBV29-1	14	.	CSVEPESRGTEAFF	TGCAGCGTTGAGCCCGAATCCAGGGGAACTGAAGCTTTCTTT
TRBJ1-5	TRBD1	TRBV6-5	16	few	CASSSHGTGGVQPQHF	TGTGCCAGCAGTTCTCATGGGACAGGGGGCGTTCAGCCCCAGCATTTT
TRBJ2-5	TRBD2	TRBV28	20	.	CASSSPGKAGGLLGQETQYF	TGTGCCAGCAGTTCCCCAGGGAAGGCGGGAGGACTCCTCGGGCAAGAGACCCAGTACTTC
TRBJ2-2	.	TRBV4-2	14	.	CASSQEGLTGELFF	TGTGCCAGCAGCCAAGAGGGCTTGACCGGGGAGCTGTTTTTT
TRBJ2-1	.	TRBV11-3	14	.	CASSPEGWYNEQFF	TGTGCCAGCAGCCCGGAGGGGTGGTACAATGAGCAGTTCTTC
TRBJ1-1	.	TRBV5-1	15	.	CASSLSPGSVTEAFF	TGCGCCAGCAGCTTGAGCCCAGGGTCGGTCACTGAAGCTTTCTTT
TRBJ2-1	.	TRBV5-1	14	.	CASSALTLSNEQFF	TGCGCCAGCAGCGCCCTGACTTTATCCAATGAGCAGTTCTTC
TRBJ1-2	.	TRBV28	13	.	CASSSQGPRSDTF	TGTGCCAGCAGTTCCCAGGGGCCTCGGTCCGACACCTTC
TRBJ2-3	.	TRBV10-3	16	.	CAISEPALLPGDTQYF	TGTGCCATCAGTGAACCGGCCCTCCTCCCGGGAGATACGCAGTATTTT
TRBJ1-5	.	TRBV2	15	.	CASSRPYSGNQPQHF	TGTGCCAGCAGCCGCCCCTATTCGGGCAATCAGCCCCAGCATTTT
TRBJ1-1	.	TRBV7-3	13	.	CASRETGQTEAFF	TGTGCCAGCAGAGAGACAGGACAGACTGAAGCTTTCTTT
TRBJ2-5	TRBD2	TRBV7-2	15	.	CASSRGAGGSETQYF	TGTGCCAGCAGCCGAGGGGCGGGAGGGTCGGAGACCCAGTACTTC
TRBJ1-2	.	TRBV30	12	once	CAWSVRGRGYTF	TGTGCCTGGAGTGTCCGGGGGAGAGGCTACACCTTC
TRBJ1-1	TRBD1	TRBV5-4	15	.	CASSRRGQEGTEAFF	TGTGCCAGCAGCCGCCGAGGACAGGAGGGCACTGAAGCTTTCTTT
TRBJ1-1	.	TRBV10-2	16	.	CASSPDRFIMNTEAFF	TGCGCCAGCAGCCCAGACAGGTTTATCATGAACACTGAAGCTTTCTTT
TRBJ2-1	TRBD2	TRBV2	14	few	CASLGLAGGNEQFF	TGTGCCAGCCTGGGACTAGCGGGAGGGAATGAGCAGTTCTTC
TRBJ2-5	TRBD2	TRBV2	17	.	CASSEGGALAVQETQYF	TGTGCCAGCAGTGAAGGTGGGGCACTAGCGGTGCAAGAGACCCAGTACTTC
TRBJ2-5	.	TRBV28	17	.	CASTPAGGRDTSGTQYF	TGTGCCAGCACCCCCGCCGGGGGGCGGGACACCTCGGGGACCCAGTACTTC
TRBJ1-1	.	TRBV18	15	.	CASSPFREVNTEAFF	TGTGCCAGCTCACCGTTCAGGGAGGTGAACACTGAAGCTTTCTTT
TRBJ2-3	TRBD2	TRBV29-1	14	.	CIISGRAGTDTQYF	TGCATTATTAGCGGGAGGGCTGGCACAGATACGCAGTATTTT
TRBJ2-3	TRBD2	TRBV18	16	.	CASSPPDGRRADTQYF	TGTGCCAGCTCACCACCGGACGGGAGGAGGGCAGATACGCAGTATTTT
TRBJ2-1	.	TRBV10-2	15	.	CATQLSGASGNEQFF	TGCGCCACCCAATTAAGCGGCGCGTCTGGGAATGAGCAGTTCTTC
TRBJ2-3	.	TRBV18	15	.	CASSPGSPLTDTQYF	TGTGCCAGCTCACCCGGGAGCCCGCTCACAGATACGCAGTATTTT
TRBJ1-1	.	TRBV28	12	.	CASSPGHRLAFF	TGTGCCAGCAGTCCGGGACATCGGTTGGCTTTCTTT
TRBJ2-7	TRBD2	TRBV10-3	14	.	CAISEGGGGHEQYF	TGTGCCATCAGTGAGGGCGGGGGTGGCCACGAGCAGTACTTC
TRBJ1-1	TRBD1	TRBV15	14	.	CATSGDRGYTEAFF	TGTGCCACCAGCGGGGACAGGGGGTACACTGAAGCTTTCTTT
TRBJ2-3	TRBD1	TRBV6-5	15	.	CASRRTGTDTDTQYF	TGTGCCAGCAGGAGGACAGGGACGGACACAGATACGCAGTATTTT
TRBJ2-7	TRBD2	TRBV19	13	.	CASSIAGAYEQYF	TGTGCCAGTAGTATTGCGGGAGCATACGAGCAGTACTTC
TRBJ2-7	TRBD1	TRBV5-1	15	.	CASSLFQGAPREQYF	TGCGCCAGCAGCTTGTTCCAGGGGGCCCCCCGGGAGCAGTACTTC
TRBJ2-6	TRBD1	TRBV4-1	21	once	CASSQGLGTGIGTPGANVLTF	TGCGCCAGCAGCCAAGGGCTAGGGACAGGGATCGGTACTCCTGGGGCCAACGTCCTGACTTTC
TRBJ2-3	.	TRBV5-1	16	.	CASSLAPMGAGETQYF	TGCGCCAGCAGCTTGGCCCCAATGGGGGCCGGGGAGACGCAGTATTTT
TRBJ2-1	.	TRBV5-4	14	.	CASSPGGVLLPPFF	TGTGCCAGCAGCCCAGGAGGCGTACTCCTCCCCCCGTTCTTC
TRBJ2-2	TRBD2	TRBV7-3	17	.	CASSFGGSGLVTGELFF	TGTGCCAGCAGCTTTGGGGGTTCGGGACTAGTTACCGGGGAGCTGTTTTTT
TRBJ2-1	TRBD2	TRBV27	16	.	CASSPRLLAGADEQFF	TGTGCCAGCAGTCCTAGGCTACTAGCGGGAGCAGATGAGCAGTTCTTC
TRBJ2-7	.	TRBV11-3	14	.	CASSPNGQSYEQYF	TGTGCCAGCAGCCCAAACGGACAGAGCTACGAGCAGTACTTC
TRBJ1-5	TRBD1	TRBV19	14	.	CASSLDRDNQPQHF	TGTGCCAGTAGCCTTGACAGGGACAATCAGCCCCAGCATTTT
TRBJ2-2	.	TRBV5-4	15	.	CASSSLLSRTGELFF	TGTGCCAGCAGCTCCCTACTTTCTCGCACCGGGGAGCTGTTTTTT
TRBJ2-7	TRBD2	TRBV6-1	18	few	CASSEQLSTVGGFYEQYF	TGTGCCAGCAGTGAACAACTATCGACAGTCGGGGGGTTCTACGAGCAGTACTTC
TRBJ2-4	TRBD2	TRBV11-2	13	.	CASMLAGVDIQYF	TGTGCCAGCATGTTAGCGGGAGTTGACATTCAGTACTTC
TRBJ2-1	TRBD1	TRBV7-9	13	once	CASSGQGDNEQFF	TGTGCCAGCAGCGGACAGGGGGACAATGAGCAGTTCTTC